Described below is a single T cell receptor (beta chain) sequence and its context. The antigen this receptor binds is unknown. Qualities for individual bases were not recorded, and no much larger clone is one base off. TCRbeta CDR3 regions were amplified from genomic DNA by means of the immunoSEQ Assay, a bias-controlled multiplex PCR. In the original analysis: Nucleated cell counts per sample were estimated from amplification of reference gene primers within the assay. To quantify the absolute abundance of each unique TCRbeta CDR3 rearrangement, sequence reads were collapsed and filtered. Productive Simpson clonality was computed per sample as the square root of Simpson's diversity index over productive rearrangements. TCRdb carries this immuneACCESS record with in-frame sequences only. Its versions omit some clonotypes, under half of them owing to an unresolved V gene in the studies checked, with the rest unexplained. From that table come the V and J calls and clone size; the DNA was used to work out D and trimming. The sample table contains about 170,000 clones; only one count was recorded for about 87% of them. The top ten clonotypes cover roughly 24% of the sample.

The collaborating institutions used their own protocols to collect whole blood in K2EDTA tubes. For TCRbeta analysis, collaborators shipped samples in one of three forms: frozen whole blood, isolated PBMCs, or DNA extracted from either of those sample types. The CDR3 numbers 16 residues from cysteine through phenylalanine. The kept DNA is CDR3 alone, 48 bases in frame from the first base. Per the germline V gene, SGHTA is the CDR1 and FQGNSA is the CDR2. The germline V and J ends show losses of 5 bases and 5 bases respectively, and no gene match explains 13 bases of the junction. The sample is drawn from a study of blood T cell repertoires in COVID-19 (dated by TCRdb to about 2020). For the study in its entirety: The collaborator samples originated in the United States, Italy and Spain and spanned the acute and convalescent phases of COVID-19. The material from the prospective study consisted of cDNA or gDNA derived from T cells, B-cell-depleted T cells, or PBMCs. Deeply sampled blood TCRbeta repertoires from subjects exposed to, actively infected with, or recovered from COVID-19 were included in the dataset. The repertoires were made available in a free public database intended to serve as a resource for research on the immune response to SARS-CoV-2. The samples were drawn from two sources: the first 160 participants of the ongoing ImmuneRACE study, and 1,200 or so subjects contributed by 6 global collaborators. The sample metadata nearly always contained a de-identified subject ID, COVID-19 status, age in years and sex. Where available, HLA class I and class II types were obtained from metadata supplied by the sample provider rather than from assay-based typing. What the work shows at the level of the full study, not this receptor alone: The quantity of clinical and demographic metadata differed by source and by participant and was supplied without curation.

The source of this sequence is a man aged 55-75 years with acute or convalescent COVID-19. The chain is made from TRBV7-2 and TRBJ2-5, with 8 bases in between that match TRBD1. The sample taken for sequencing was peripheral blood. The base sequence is TGTGCCAGCAGCACAGACACAGGGGGGATGAGGGAGACCCAGTACTTC. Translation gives CASSTDTGGMRETQYF. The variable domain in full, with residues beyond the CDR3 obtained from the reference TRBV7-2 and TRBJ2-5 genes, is GAGVSQSPSNKVTEKGKDVELRCDPISGHTALYWYRQSLGQGLEFLIYFQGNSAPDKSGLPSDRFSAERTGGSVSTLTIQRTQQEDSAVYLCASSTDTGGMRETQYFGPGTRLLVL.